The 20 T cell receptor beta chains presented below share a single source sample, sequenced in a study of blood T cell repertoires in COVID-19. Assay: immunoSEQ multiplex PCR; the TCRdb copy retains only in-frame clones and omits some. The repertoire holds some 70,000 clones, with about nine tenths as singletons. The source material was peripheral blood. Every receptor here comes from a human donor with active COVID-19. The donor label of this sample is uncertain.

The chain couples TRBV6-2 or TRBV6-3 to TRBJ1-2, with unresolved D. The V end lost 6 bases, the J end lost 2 bases, and 10 bases lay between the germline ends. This CDR3 has 13 residues. Per the germline V gene, CDR1 is MNHEY and CDR2 is SVGEGT. In DNA, the CDR3 is TGTGCCAGCAGCAGAGACAAGAACTATGGCTACACCTTC. It encodes CASSRDKNYGYTF.

The chain uses TRBV5-4 and TRBJ2-5, with 14 bases identical to TRBD2. The ends lost 3 bases at V and 4 bases at J; junction bases unmatched: 5. The V gene's germline CDR1 is SGHNT and CDR2 YYREEE (reference sequence). The CDR3 has 16 residues. The CDR3 spells CASSSRLAGGRETQYF. CDR3 nucleotide sequence: TGTGCCAGCAGCTCAAGACTAGCGGGAGGGCGAGAGACCCAGTACTTC.

The chain joins TRBV5-8 to TRBJ1-5, with TRBD1 matching 8 bases. CDR1 and CDR2 (germline): SGHTS, YDEGEE. This CDR3 contains 13 residues. The V gene end was trimmed by 6 bases and the J gene end by 6 bases; junction bases not matched to a gene: 5. The CDR3 here is CASTGGASQPQHF. The CDR3 DNA reads as TGTGCCAGCACAGGGGGCGCATCTCAGCCCCAGCATTTT.

This clone was counted a single time. The rearrangement links TRBV12-5 to TRBJ1-1; D is perhaps TRBD1 (5 bases). CDR3 size: 16 residues. Germline CDR1 is LGHNT and CDR2 is FRNRAP. V shed 3 bases and J shed 0 bases, with 14 bases lying between them. The CDR3 DNA reads as TGTGCTAGTGGTTTCGTGGCAGGGAGGTTGAACACTGAAGCTTTCTTT. Protein product: CASGFVAGRLNTEAFF.

The J gene is TRBJ2-3, the V gene TRBV11-2; TRBD2 agrees at 9 bases. The CDR3 sequence is 19 residues long. Looked up from germline, CDR1 is SGHAT and CDR2 is FQNNGV. Trimming at V came to 0 bases and at J to 2 bases, leaving 12 bases not matched to a gene. The CDR3 DNA reads as TGTGCCAGCAGCTTAGAAAGGGGTAGCGGGAGACGGGACACAGATACGCAGTATTTT. As protein: CASSLERGSGRRDTDTQYF.

The chain carries TRBV20-1 and TRBJ1-5, with 7 nucleotides matching TRBD1. The CDR3 is made up of 14 amino acids. CDR1 and CDR2 from the germline V gene are DFQATT and SNEGSKA (reference sequence). V lost 3 bases to trimming and J lost 5 bases; unmatched junction nucleotides: 7. This chain's CDR3 is CSASAQGVYQPQHF. The CDR3 DNA follows: TGCAGTGCTAGTGCTCAGGGGGTCTATCAGCCCCAGCATTTT.

The J gene is TRBJ2-3, the V gene TRBV9; 9 bases are a match to TRBD2. V lost 2 bases and J lost 4; bases outside the gene matches: 11. The length of the CDR3 is 17 residues. CDR1 is SGDLS and CDR2 is YYNGEE in the germline V gene. The DNA of the CDR3 is TGTGCCAGCAGCGTCGGGCCTGCGGGAGGGATGGCAGATACGCAGTATTTT. It translates to CASSVGPAGGMADTQYF.

The chain employs TRBV10-2 and TRBJ2-7, with a possible D match to TRBD1 (6 bases). This CDR3 region has 15 residues. V was cut by 0 bases and J by 3 bases, with 12 bases left in between. Per the germline V gene, CDR1 is WSHSY and CDR2 is SAAADI. The CDR3 DNA is TGCGCCAGCAGTGAGTCGGGTTTAGGGGGCTACGAGCAGTACTTC. Protein: CASSESGLGGYEQYF.

This chain connects TRBV28 to TRBJ2-7, with 14 bases fitting TRBD2. Per germline, CDR1 MDHEN and CDR2 SYDVKM. This CDR3 is 15 amino acids long. V shed 6 bases and J 6 bases; nucleotides not matched to a gene: 7. CDR3 in DNA: TGTGCCAGCAGAGGGGGGGGACTAGCGGGAGTCGAGCAGTACTTC. This gives the protein CASRGGGLAGVEQYF. Complete variable domain (other parts from reference TRBV28 and TRBJ2-7): DVKVTQSSRYLVKRTGEKVFLECVQDMDHENMFWYRQDPGLGLRLIYFSYDVKMKEKGDIPEGYSVSREKKERFSLILESASTNQTSMYLCASRGGGLAGVEQYFGPGTRLTVT.

The chain employs TRBV6-5 and TRBJ2-7, with 9 bases fitting TRBD1. The ends lost 2 bases at V and 0 bases at J; junction bases unmatched: 5. Germline V gene data show CDR1 as MNHEY and CDR2 as SVGAGI. The CDR3 totals 16 residues. The CDR3 DNA reads as TGTGCCAGCAGTTACGGGGGACAGGGTATCTCCTACGAGCAGTACTTC. Protein product: CASSYGGQGISYEQYF.

This rearrangement joins TRBV3-1 (or the pseudogene TRBV3-2) to TRBJ2-7; D is undetermined. The CDR3 has 13 amino acids. V was cut by 3 bases and J by 4 bases, with 10 bases left in between. The germline CDR1 and CDR2 sequences are LGHDT and YNNKEL (reference sequence). CDR3 residues: CASSHARRYEQYF. DNA of the CDR3: TGTGCCAGCAGCCACGCTAGAAGGTACGAGCAGTACTTC.

This chain uses TRBV7-2 with TRBJ1-3; D is ambiguous. The CDR3 has 11 residues. V gave up 5 bases and J gave up 6 bases, with 5 bases separating them. Germline V CDR1 and CDR2: SGHTA, FQGNSA. For the CDR3, the DNA is TGTGCCAGCAGCCGTATAAACACCATATATTTT. This translates into CASSRINTIYF.

V and J are TRBV20-1 and TRBJ2-7; D gene ambiguous. The V and J ends lost 5 bases and 3 bases respectively, with 5 bases between them. This CDR3 spans 10 amino acids. The germline gives CDR1 DFQATT, CDR2 SNEGSKA (reference sequence). The CDR3 bases are TGCAGTGCTGACAACTACGAGCAGTACTTC. This gives the protein CSADNYEQYF.

The chain combines TRBV10-3 with TRBJ1-2; D is ambiguous. The CDR3 loop spans 14 amino acids. The V gene's germline CDR1 is ENHRY and CDR2 SYGVKD. The ends were cut back, 0 bases at V and 0 bases at J, with 5 bases in the middle. Here the CDR3 reads CAISESSTNYGYTF. Written as DNA, the CDR3 is TGTGCCATCAGTGAGTCATCAACTAACTATGGCTACACCTTC.

In this sample, this clone turned up once. The rearrangement uses TRBV2 and TRBJ1-2; a possible D gene is TRBD1 (6 bases). Trimming stripped 6 bases from V and 1 base from J, with 12 bases between. Germline V gene sequence: CDR1 SNHLY, CDR2 FYNNEI. The CDR3 runs to 14 residues. The CDR3 nucleotides are TGTGCCAGCAGAATAACAGGGAGTAACTATGGCTACACCTTC. Protein product: CASRITGSNYGYTF.

On this clone itself: The same CDR3 arises from other DNA sequences in this sample as well. This chain links TRBV24-1 with TRBJ2-7; D is undetermined. The CDR3 is 12 amino acids. Germline V gene lookup returns CDR1 KGHDR and CDR2 SFDVKD. The V and J ends lost 4 bases and 0 bases respectively, with 3 bases between them. The CDR3 loop reads CATSDSSYEQYF. The CDR3 DNA sequence: TGTGCCACCAGTGACAGCTCCTACGAGCAGTACTTC.

This clone was seen more than once but under ten times. The rearrangement joins TRBV4-2 to TRBJ2-2; TRBD2 matches 15 bases. The CDR3 runs 17 residues. Per the germline V gene, CDR1 is LGHNA and CDR2 is YNFKEQ. V was pared by 3 bases and J by 6 bases, with 5 bases of the junction left unmatched. DNA of the CDR3: TGTGCCAGCAGCCACGGACTAGCGGGAGGGCCAGCCGGGGAGCTGTTTTTT. Residues: CASSHGLAGGPAGELFF.

The chain uses TRBV7-9 and TRBJ2-5; D gene unclear. The V end was cut by 2 bases, the J end by 5 bases, with 6 bases between. Germline CDR1 reads SEHNR; CDR2 reads FQNEAQ (reference sequence). The CDR3 consists of 12 residues. This chain's CDR3 is CASSLSGETQYF. CDR3 coding DNA: TGTGCCAGCAGCTTATCCGGGGAGACCCAGTACTTC.

This chain uses TRBV7-3 with TRBJ2-3, with 7 bases fitting TRBD2. The CDR3 has 16 amino acids. With 5 bases clipped from V and 2 bases from J, the junction kept 10 bases outside the gene matches. Germline-derived CDR1 and CDR2 are SGHTA and FQGTGA. This CDR3 is CASSPGTKHPTDTQYF. As DNA, the CDR3 is TGTGCCAGCAGCCCCGGGACTAAACACCCCACAGATACGCAGTATTTT.

This chain connects TRBV19 to TRBJ1-6; D gene unclear. CDR3 size: 16 residues. Germline values: CDR1 LNHDA, CDR2 SQIVND (reference sequence). V lost 9 bases to trimming and J lost 0 bases, with 15 bases between them. This CDR3 is CASRRGASSYNSPLHF. The CDR3, as DNA: TGTGCCAGCCGTCGAGGCGCGAGCTCCTATAATTCACCCCTCCACTTT.